A single sample is the source of the 27 T cell receptor beta chains below, sequenced in a study of Graves' ophthalmopathy and Graves' hyperthyroidism. RNA served as the template for amplifying TCR beta CDR3 regions. First-round RT-PCR employed HTBI primers, with a second-round multiplex PCR after it. From the multiplex PCR reads, TCRdb called clonotypes with MiXCR, one entry per CDR3 protein. The sample has approximately 700,000 distinct CDR3 sequences; roughly 41% are singletons. The sample taken for sequencing was peripheral blood. These receptors were obtained from an adult man with Graves' ophthalmopathy.

This clonotype was seen repeatedly, ten times or more. This chain links TRBV6-6 with TRBJ1-2; D is unresolved. The CDR3 totals 11 residues. Germline loops: CDR1 MNHNY, CDR2 SVGAGI (reference sequence). The ends were cut back, 6 bases at V and 6 bases at J, with 8 bases in the middle. CDR3 loop: CASRAGHGYTF. CDR3 nucleotides: TGTGCCAGCAGGGCCGGACATGGCTACACCTTC.

This clonotype has ten or more counts. This sequence joins TRBV20-1 and TRBJ1-6; TRBD1 is a possible D gene (6 bases). V was shortened by 5 bases and J by 6 bases, with 11 bases between the two germline ends. The V gene's germline CDR1 is DFQATT and CDR2 SNEGSKA (reference sequence). The CDR3 runs 13 residues. The CDR3 region is CSARGGSNSPLHF. The CDR3, as DNA: TGCAGTGCTCGAGGGGGGAGTAATTCACCCCTCCACTTT.

This clonotype was seen repeatedly, ten times or more. The chain employs TRBV10-3 and TRBJ2-7; D call uncertain. The CDR3 runs 16 residues. Germline-derived CDR1 and CDR2 are ENHRY and SYGVKD. V was cut by 2 bases and J by 2 bases, with 16 bases left in between. CDR3: CAISEVGSDAPYEQYF. Written as DNA, the CDR3 is TGTGCCATCAGTGAGGTCGGCAGCGATGCCCCCTACGAGCAGTACTTC.

The sample holds a few counts of this clonotype. The chain joins TRBV20-1 to TRBJ2-2; perhaps TRBD1 as D (6 bases). This CDR3 has 15 residues. Germline lookup yields CDR1 DFQATT and CDR2 SNEGSKA (reference sequence). The V end lost 7 bases, the J end lost 0 bases, and 15 bases lay between the germline ends. The CDR3 bases are TGCAGTGTGCCTAGGGACACCACGAACACCGGGGAGCTGTTTTTT. This encodes CSVPRDTTNTGELFF.

Of note for this clonotype: Being one base from a much bigger clone, this may be a read error. The chain joins TRBV7-2 to TRBJ2-5; D may be TRBD1 (5 bases). This CDR3 contains 14 residues. Germline V gene data show CDR1 as SGHTA and CDR2 as FQGNSA. The ends were cut back, 4 bases at V and 2 bases at J, with 11 bases in the middle. This CDR3 is CASSSVGVQETQYF. The CDR3 nucleotides are TGTGCCAGCAGCTCCGTAGGGGTACAAGAGACCCAGTACTTC.

CDR3 nucleotides: TGTGCCAGCAGCCCGAACCGGGTCCACACAGATACGCAGTATTTT. Protein sequence: CASSPNRVHTDTQYF. The V call is TRBV4-2, the J call TRBJ2-3; D unclear. The CDR3 covers 15 residues. Between the trimmed V and J ends, which lost 4 bases and 2 bases, there was a span of 13 bases. Looked up from germline, CDR1 is LGHNA and CDR2 is YNFKEQ.

This clonotype was picked up a small number of times. The chain links TRBV20-1 to TRBJ1-2, with TRBD1 matching over 7 bases. This CDR3 spans 15 amino acids. V lost 3 bases and J lost 8; bases outside the gene matches: 15. Germline CDR1 DFQATT, CDR2 SNEGSKA (reference sequence). The CDR3 here is CSARGPGGPGGGYTF. The CDR3 coding sequence is TGCAGTGCTAGGGGCCCAGGGGGTCCCGGTGGCGGCTACACCTTC.

Concerning this clonotype: This may be a read error, as it is one base from a much larger clone. This CDR3 is CASSVGGAGEETQYF. In DNA form, the CDR3 reads TGTGCCAGCAGCGTAGGTGGGGCAGGGGAAGAGACCCAGTACTTC. This chain connects TRBV9 to TRBJ2-5, with D perhaps matching TRBD1 (6 bases). V was pared by 0 bases and J by 3 bases, with 12 bases between. The CDR3 consists of 15 residues. Germline lookup yields CDR1 SGDLS and CDR2 YYNGEE.

The chain links TRBV20-1 to TRBJ2-7, with D tentatively TRBD1 (6 bases). The V end lost 8 bases, the J end lost 6 bases, and 20 bases lay between the germline ends. The germline gives CDR1 DFQATT, CDR2 SNEGSKA (reference sequence). The CDR3 totals 13 residues. CDR3 protein: CSSMGRGSGEQYF. In nucleotides, the CDR3 is TGCAGTAGTATGGGCAGGGGCTCTGGCGAGCAGTACTTC.

This clonotype has more than one count but fewer than ten. The chain employs TRBV15 and TRBJ1-5, with 8 bases fitting TRBD1. Per germline, CDR1 LNHNV and CDR2 YYDKDF (reference sequence). Unmatched junction bases numbered 3, after V lost 3 bases and J lost 2 bases. The CDR3 totals 15 residues. Here the CDR3 reads CATSSSDRGNQPQHF. The DNA of the CDR3 is TGTGCCACCAGCAGCTCGGACAGGGGCAATCAGCCCCAGCATTTT.

V is TRBV7-9 and J is TRBJ1-3, with TRBD1 identical over 9 bases. Germline-derived CDR1 and CDR2 are SEHNR and FQNEAQ (reference sequence). This CDR3 has 16 amino acids. Losses at the gene ends were 6 bases for V and 0 bases for J; bases not matched to a gene: 6. The CDR3 region is CASRGTGLSSGNTIYF. The CDR3 nucleotides are TGTGCCAGCAGGGGGACAGGGTTAAGCTCTGGAAACACCATATATTTT.

In this sample, this clonotype turned up many times. This chain joins TRBV7-9 and TRBJ1-1; 8 nucleotides line up with TRBD1. With V trimmed by 5 bases and J by 0 bases, 8 bases remained unmatched. The CDR3 is made up of 16 amino acids. Germline CDR1 and CDR2: SEHNR and FQNEAQ (reference sequence). The CDR3 sequence is CASSNDRGGVNTEAFF. The CDR3 bases are TGTGCCAGCAGCAACGACAGGGGCGGGGTGAACACTGAAGCTTTCTTT.

At least ten counts were recorded for this clonotype. V and J are TRBV2 and TRBJ1-6; D may be TRBD1 (6 bases). V was shortened by 7 bases and J by 11 bases, with 12 bases between the two germline ends. The CDR3 length is 12 residues. Germline assignment: CDR1 SNHLY and CDR2 FYNNEI. CDR3 region: CASKGDLTPLHF. As DNA, the CDR3 is TGTGCCAGCAAGGGGGATCTGACACCCCTCCACTTT.

Notes on this clonotype: With a much larger clone just one base away, this may be a read error. The V and J genes are TRBV6-1 and TRBJ1-6; 7 nucleotides line up with TRBD1. The germline gives CDR1 MNHNS, CDR2 SASEGT. This CDR3 contains 14 residues. The CDR3 loop is CAGSLGTVFSPLHF. The CDR3 DNA sequence: TGTGCCGGCAGCCTCGGGACAGTGTTCTCACCCCTCCACTTT.

This clonotype was counted a single time. A much larger clone lies one base from this, so it may be a read error. The gene calls are TRBV7-2 and TRBJ1-2; D may be TRBD1 (6 bases). The CDR3 is made up of 13 amino acids. Per germline, CDR1 SGHTA and CDR2 FQGNSA. V was shortened by 3 bases and J by 9 bases, with 14 bases between the two germline ends. In DNA form, the CDR3 reads TGTGCCAGCAGCTTCGGGGAACAGGGTAGCTACACCTTC. Encoded protein: CASSFGEQGSYTF.

This chain links TRBV15 with TRBJ1-2; D might be TRBD1 (5 bases). The CDR3 sequence is 13 residues long. Germline V gene sequence: CDR1 LNHNV, CDR2 YYDKDF (reference sequence). The V end was cut by 3 bases, the J end by 8 bases, with 13 bases between. CDR3 residues: CATSSLTEGGYTF. CDR3 coding DNA: TGTGCCACCAGCAGTTTAACGGAGGGGGGCTACACCTTC.

This clonotype appeared many times. The chain links TRBV4-1 to TRBJ2-7, with 8 bases identical to TRBD1. With V trimmed by 3 bases and J by 3 bases, 1 base remained unmatched. Germline loops: CDR1 MGHRA, CDR2 YSYEKL. The CDR3 consists of 13 residues. The CDR3 loop reads CASSHGQGYEQYF. As DNA, the CDR3 is TGCGCCAGCAGCCATGGACAGGGCTACGAGCAGTACTTC.

A word on this clonotype: Relative to the germline gene, one junction end is altered; a read error may explain this. The chain has TRBV7-6 and TRBJ2-2, with 9 bases aligning to TRBD2. The CDR3 loop spans 15 amino acids. Germline-derived CDR1 and CDR2 are SGHVS and FNYEAQ. The CDR3 reads CASNLASGVTGELFF. The DNA for the CDR3 is TGTGCCAGCAACTTAGCTAGCGGGGTCACCGGGGAGCTGTTTTTT.

This clonotype was recorded a few times. CDR3 bases: TGTGCCACTGGCCTAGGACTGAATAATTCACCCCTCCACTTT. This translates into CATGLGLNNSPLHF. This chain connects TRBV6-5 to TRBJ1-6; D ambiguous. The CDR3 is 14 amino acids. Trimming took off 10 bases at V and 5 bases at J, with 15 bases between the two ends. CDR1 MNHEY and CDR2 SVGAGI come from the germline V gene.

This clonotype was observed at least ten times. The chain links TRBV11-2 to TRBJ1-1, with D hard to call. The V end lost 2 bases, the J end lost 1 base, and 5 bases lay between the germline ends. Germline V lookup: CDR1 SGHAT, CDR2 FQNNGV. The CDR3 covers 13 residues. The CDR3 DNA sequence: TGTGCCAGCAGCTTAAAACGGAACACTGAAGCTTTCTTT. It translates to CASSLKRNTEAFF.

This clonotype was seen at least ten times. The chain employs TRBV13 and TRBJ2-7; D gene ambiguous. This CDR3 comprises 15 residues. The V gene's germline CDR1 is PRHDT and CDR2 FYEKMQ (reference sequence). Trimming removed 5 bases at V and 3 bases at J, with 17 bases between. CDR3 sequence reads: CASSLSGLLIYEQYF. As DNA, the CDR3 is TGTGCCAGCAGCCTCTCCGGCCTCCTAATCTACGAGCAGTACTTC.

This clonotype showed up many times. V usage is TRBV20-1 and J usage is TRBJ1-6; no clear D gene. The CDR3 is made up of 15 amino acids. Germline assignment: CDR1 DFQATT and CDR2 SNEGSKA (reference sequence). V lost 0 bases, J lost 11 bases, and 17 bases lay in between. CDR3 protein: CSARDEEGGSAPLHF. CDR3 DNA: TGCAGTGCTAGAGATGAGGAGGGAGGAAGCGCACCCCTCCACTTT.

The chain uses TRBV2 and TRBJ1-2; 7 nucleotides agree with TRBD1. The germline CDR1 and CDR2 sequences are SNHLY and FYNNEI. J was trimmed by 3 bases and V by 5 bases; bases with no gene match: 15. The length of the CDR3 is 17 residues. In nucleotides, the CDR3 is TGTGCCAGCAGTTACTCTCAGGGGGTTGGTGCCGACTATGGCTACACCTTC. Amino acids: CASSYSQGVGADYGYTF.

Details on this clonotype: At one end, the junction sequence differs from germline, possibly due to a read error. This chain joins TRBV10-3 and TRBJ2-6, with 8 nucleotides matching TRBD1. Germline loops: CDR1 ENHRY, CDR2 SYGVKD. The CDR3 is 20 residues long. In DNA form, the CDR3 reads TGTGCCAGCAGTTTAGAAGGTGCGGGACAGGTGGACTCTGGGGCCAACGTCCTGACTTTC. It encodes CASSLEGAGQVDSGANVLTF.

This clonotype was observed a single time. V usage is TRBV15 and J usage is TRBJ1-6; D not certain. In germline, CDR1 is LNHNV, CDR2 YYDKDF (reference sequence). Trimming removed 1 base from V and 6 bases from J, with 10 bases in between. This CDR3 comprises 15 residues. CDR3: CATSRGYESNSPLHF. CDR3 nucleotides: TGTGCCACCAGCAGAGGGTACGAGAGTAATTCACCCCTCCACTTT. Supplemented by reference TRBV15 and TRBJ1-6, the full variable domain reads DAMVIQNPRYQVTQFGKPVTLSCSQTLNHNVMYWYQQKSSQAPKLLFHYYDKDFNNEADTPDNFQSRRPNTSFCFLDIRSPGLGDTAMYLCATSRGYESNSPLHFGNGTRLTVT.

With regard to this clonotype: No conserved phenylalanine or tryptophan ends this CDR3, so it is likely a read error. The CDR3 protein is CASSSTGYSNQPQHS. In DNA form, the CDR3 reads TGTGCCAGCAGTTCCACAGGGTATAGCAATCAGCCCCAGCATTCT. V gene TRBV12-3 or TRBV12-4 combines with J gene TRBJ1-5, with TRBD1 as a possible D gene (6 bases). Trimming stripped 4 bases from V and 0 bases from J, with 10 bases between. This CDR3 spans 15 amino acids.

With respect to this clonotype: Given a much more abundant clone one base away, this may be a read error. The chain links TRBV11-2 to TRBJ2-7; D unresolved. Looked up from germline, CDR1 is SGHAT and CDR2 is FQNNGV. The CDR3 contains 13 residues. In DNA, the CDR3 is TGTGCCAGCAGCTTGGTAGGCACCTACGGGCAGTACTTC. Its translation is CASSLVGTYGQYF.